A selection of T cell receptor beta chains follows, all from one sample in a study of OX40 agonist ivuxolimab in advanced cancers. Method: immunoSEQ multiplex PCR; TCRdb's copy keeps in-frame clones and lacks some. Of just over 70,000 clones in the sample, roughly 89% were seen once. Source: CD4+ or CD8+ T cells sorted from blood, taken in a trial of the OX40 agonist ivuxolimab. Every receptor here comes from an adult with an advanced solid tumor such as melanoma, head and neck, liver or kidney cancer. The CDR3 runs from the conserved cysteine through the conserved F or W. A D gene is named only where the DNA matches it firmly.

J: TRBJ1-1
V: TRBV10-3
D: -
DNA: TGTGCCATCCGTGGAAACACTGAAGCTTTCTTT
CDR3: CAIRGNTEAFF

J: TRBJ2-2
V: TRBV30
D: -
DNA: TGTGCCGCCGAACGCCGGAACAAGGTACCCGGGGAGCTGTTTTTT
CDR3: CAAERRNKVPGELFF

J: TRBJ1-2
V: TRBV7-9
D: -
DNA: TGTGCCAGCAGCTTAGGAGGGAGGGACAACTATGGCTACACCTTC
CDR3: CASSLGGRDNYGYTF

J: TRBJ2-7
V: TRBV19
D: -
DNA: TGTGCCAGTATGGGGGCCTACGAGCAGTACTTC
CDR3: CASMGAYEQYF

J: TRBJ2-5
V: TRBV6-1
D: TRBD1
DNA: TGTGCCAGCAGTGCGGGACAGAACCAAGAGACCCAGTACTTC
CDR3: CASSAGQNQETQYF

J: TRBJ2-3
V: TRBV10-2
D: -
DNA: TGCGCCAGCAGTGAAATCACGGAAGATACGCAGTATTTT
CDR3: CASSEITEDTQYF

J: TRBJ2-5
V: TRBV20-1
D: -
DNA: TGCAGTGCCCTCGGGGAGACCCAGTACTTC
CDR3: CSALGETQYF

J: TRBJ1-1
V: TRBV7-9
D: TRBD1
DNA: TGTGCCAGCAGCTCCCAGGGGGGCACTGAAGCTTTCTTT
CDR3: CASSSQGGTEAFF

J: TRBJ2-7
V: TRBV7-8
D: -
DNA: TGTGCCAGCAGCTTAGCGCTTGGGCAGGCCAGAAACGAGCAGTACTTC
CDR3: CASSLALGQARNEQYF

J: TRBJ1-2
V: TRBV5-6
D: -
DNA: TGTGCCAGCAGCCCGGGACCGGCAAACTATGGCTACACCTTC
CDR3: CASSPGPANYGYTF